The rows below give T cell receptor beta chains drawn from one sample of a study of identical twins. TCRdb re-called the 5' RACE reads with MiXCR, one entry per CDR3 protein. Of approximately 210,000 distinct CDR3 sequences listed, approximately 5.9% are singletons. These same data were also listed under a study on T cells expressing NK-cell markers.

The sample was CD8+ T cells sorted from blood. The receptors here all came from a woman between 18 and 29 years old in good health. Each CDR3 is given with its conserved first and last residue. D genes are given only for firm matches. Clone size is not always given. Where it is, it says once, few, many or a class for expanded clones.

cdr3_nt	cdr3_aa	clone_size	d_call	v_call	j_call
TGCGCCAGCAGCTTGGATCCAGGGTATCAGCCCCAGCATTTT	CASSLDPGYQPQHF	few	.	TRBV5-1	TRBJ1-5
TGTGCCAGCAGGACAGCCGGAAACACCATATATTTT	CASRTAGNTIYF	few	.	TRBV6-2/TRBV6-3	TRBJ1-3
TGTGCCAGCAGCCTTAAAAAGGCATTCTCCTACAATGAGCAGTTCTTC	CASSLKKAFSYNEQFF	.	.	TRBV12-3/TRBV12-4	TRBJ2-1
TGTGCCAGCAGCTTTCTAGCGGGAGGCTCTGGGGCCAACGTCCTGACTTTC	CASSFLAGGSGANVLTF	.	TRBD2	TRBV7-8	TRBJ2-6
TGTGCCAGCGAACTCTCCGGGTTGAACACTGAAGCTTTCTTT	CASELSGLNTEAFF	many	.	TRBV12-3/TRBV12-4	TRBJ1-1
TGTGCCAGCAGTCTAGACAGACTCTACGAGCAGTACTTC	CASSLDRLYEQYF	.	.	TRBV27	TRBJ2-7
TGCAGCGCGGGAGTCAGTAATGAGCAGTTCTTC	CSAGVSNEQFF	few	.	TRBV29-1	TRBJ2-1
TGTGCCAGCGGGGGCACCAATGAGCAGTTCTTC	CASGGTNEQFF	many	.	TRBV12-3/TRBV12-4	TRBJ2-1
TGTGCCAGCAGCTGGACTGACAATGAGCAGTTCTTC	CASSWTDNEQFF	.	.	TRBV6-2/TRBV6-3	TRBJ2-1
TGTGCCAGCGCCGACGGGCCGATTCAGCCCCAGCATTTT	CASADGPIQPQHF	few	.	TRBV6-1	TRBJ1-5
TGTGCCACCAGCAGACCTAGCGGGGGGAGAGAGACCCAGTACTTC	CATSRPSGGRETQYF	few	TRBD2	TRBV15	TRBJ2-5
TGTGCCAGCAGTTTTCGCGGGGGACCTTACAATGAGCAGTTCTTC	CASSFRGGPYNEQFF	many	TRBD2	TRBV12-3/TRBV12-4	TRBJ2-1
TGTGCCAGTTCCACAGGGGGACTTTCCTACGAGCAGTACTTC	CASSTGGLSYEQYF	few	TRBD1	TRBV19	TRBJ2-7
TGTGCCATCAGTGGTGGTGAGACTAGCGGATTATACAATGAGCAGTTCTTC	CAISGGETSGLYNEQFF	many	TRBD2	TRBV10-3	TRBJ2-1
TGTGCCAGCGGACAGAACACCGGGGAGCTGTTTTTT	CASGQNTGELFF	many	.	TRBV6-2/TRBV6-3	TRBJ2-2
TGTGCCATCAGTTCGGACGGCAACTATGGCTACACCTTC	CAISSDGNYGYTF	.	.	TRBV10-3	TRBJ1-2
TGTGCCAGCAGCCAGGAGGGGGAGACCCAGTACTTC	CASSQEGETQYF	many	.	TRBV3-1	TRBJ2-5
TGTGCCAGCAGCTTAGTTGCTAGCGGGGGGGCGATACAGTACAATGAGCAGTTCTTC	CASSLVASGGAIQYNEQFF	.	TRBD2	TRBV7-6	TRBJ2-1
TGTGCCAGCAGCCGACCCGGACAGGGGTTTGAGGAGACCCAGTACTTC	CASSRPGQGFEETQYF	few	TRBD1	TRBV3-1	TRBJ2-5
TGTGCCAGCAGTTCCCAGGACCGATACAATGAGCAGTTCTTC	CASSSQDRYNEQFF	few	.	TRBV27	TRBJ2-1
TGTGCCAGCAGTCAGGAGATCAGGGTCGAGCAGTTCTTC	CASSQEIRVEQFF	many	.	TRBV12-3/TRBV12-4	TRBJ2-1
TGTGCCAGCAGCCCCCGGTTCAGGGAGAGATACGGCTACACCTTC	CASSPRFRERYGYTF	.	.	TRBV6-1	TRBJ1-2
TGTGCCAGCAGTGAGTGGGGGTCGGACACTGAAGCTTTCTTT	CASSEWGSDTEAFF	.	.	TRBV6-1	TRBJ1-1
TGTGCCAGCAGCTTAGGAGCAGGGCCAAATGAGCAGTTCTTC	CASSLGAGPNEQFF	many	.	TRBV7-2	TRBJ2-1
TGTGCCACCAGTGATTCCCAAAATGAGCAGTTCTTC	CATSDSQNEQFF	medium-sized	.	TRBV24-1	TRBJ2-1
TGTGCCAGCACCGCTGGGACCCCTCTTAGCACAGATACGCAGTATTTT	CASTAGTPLSTDTQYF	few	.	TRBV2	TRBJ2-3
TGTGCCAGCAGCTTCCGGGTCGATGCTATTTACGAGCAGTACTTC	CASSFRVDAIYEQYF	few	.	TRBV7-9	TRBJ2-7
TGTGCCAGGGGCCCCGGGACTAGCGGGAGAAATGAGCAGTTCTTC	CARGPGTSGRNEQFF	.	TRBD2	TRBV5-6	TRBJ2-1
TGTGCCAGCAGCTTAGGGAGCGGCTTGGCTGAAGCTTTCTTT	CASSLGSGLAEAFF	.	.	TRBV11-2	TRBJ1-1
TGTGCCAGCAGTCGGGGCAGACACAATGAGCAGTTCTTC	CASSRGRHNEQFF	.	.	TRBV2	TRBJ2-1
TGTGCCAGCAGCATGGGAAACACTGAAGCTTTCTTT	CASSMGNTEAFF	many	.	TRBV12-3/TRBV12-4	TRBJ1-1
TGTGCCAGCAGTGAAATCCGGGGTTTGGTCACTGAAGCTTTCTTT	CASSEIRGLVTEAFF	few	.	TRBV6-1	TRBJ1-1
TGTGCCAGTAGTATCCCGGAAGGTTCCGTAAACAATGAGCAGTTCTTC	CASSIPEGSVNNEQFF	few	.	TRBV19	TRBJ2-1
TGTGCCAGCAGTTTAGGAGGTACAGGGCCCACCTACGAGCAGTACTTC	CASSLGGTGPTYEQYF	many	.	TRBV12-3/TRBV12-4	TRBJ2-7